This T cell receptor (beta chain) was identified in a study of cytomegalovirus exposure and HLA in healthy donors. General study results and limits: A later analysis found TCR association rates differed by HLA locus, highest for DRB1 and lowest for HLA-C. V segments that were indistinguishable, TRBV6-2 and TRBV6-3 among them, were omitted from analysis. The classifier, whose performance was assessed in both the original and validation cohorts, reportedly diagnosed cytomegalovirus status with high specificity and sensitivity.

The ends were cut back, 1 base at V and 0 bases at J, with 16 bases in the middle. The CDR3 spans 18 residues. Germline values: CDR1 LGHNA, CDR2 YNFKEQ. Notes on this clone: Its antigen is not identified.

Vbeta (60) and Jbeta (13) primers were used in the PCR. In the original processing: In a later analysis, of 79 million or so unique beta chains, roughly 10 million appeared in at least two donors. Using immunoSEQ multiplex PCR, the repertoire was profiled, and TCRdb retains in-frame clones only, with some absent. That table gives V, J and clone size, and the DNA gave D and trimming. The table includes about 140,000 clones, about 80% detected once. The V call is TRBV4-2, the J call TRBJ1-5; D is unresolved. The source is a woman in her thirties or forties in good health and CMV-seronegative. Sequenced input: PBMCs. The CDR3 protein is CASSQGYSRSYSNQPQHF. DNA of the CDR3: TGTGCCAGCAGCCAAGGTTACAGTCGATCGTATAGCAATCAGCCCCAGCATTTT.